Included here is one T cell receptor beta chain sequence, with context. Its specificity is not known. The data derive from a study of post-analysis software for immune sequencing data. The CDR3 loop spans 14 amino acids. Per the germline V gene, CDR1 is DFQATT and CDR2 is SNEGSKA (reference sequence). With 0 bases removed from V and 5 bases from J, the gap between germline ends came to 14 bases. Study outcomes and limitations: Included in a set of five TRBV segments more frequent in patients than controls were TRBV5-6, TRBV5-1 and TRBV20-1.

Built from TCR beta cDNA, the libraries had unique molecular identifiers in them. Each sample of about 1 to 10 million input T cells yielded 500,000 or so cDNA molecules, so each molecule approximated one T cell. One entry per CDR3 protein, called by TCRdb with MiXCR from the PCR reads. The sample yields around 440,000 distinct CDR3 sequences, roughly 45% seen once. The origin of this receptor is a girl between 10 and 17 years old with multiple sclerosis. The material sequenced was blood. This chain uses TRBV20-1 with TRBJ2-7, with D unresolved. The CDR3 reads CSARDQVGIHEQYF. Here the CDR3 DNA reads TGCAGTGCTAGAGATCAAGTGGGGATCCACGAGCAGTACTTC.